This is a list of T cell receptor beta chains from one sample in a study of CD8+CD57+ T cells in acquired aplastic anemia. TCRdb fed the reads into MiXCR, producing one record per CDR3 protein. The data show under 200,000 distinct CDR3 sequences, less than 60% seen once. What was sequenced was sorted CD4+, CD8+, or CD8+CD57+ T cells (not recorded which) from PBMCs. Receptors originate from a human donor with aplastic anemia. The CDR3 runs from the conserved cysteine through the conserved F or W. The order of the fields is CDR3 protein, CDR3 DNA, D gene, clone size, J gene, V gene. A D gene is named only where the DNA matches it firmly. Clone size appears in some rows only: once, few, many, or a class for an expanded clone.

CASSFQGALSEAFF,TGTGCCAGCAGTTTTCAGGGGGCCTTGTCTGAAGCTTTCTTT,TRBD1,-,TRBJ1-1,TRBV12-3/TRBV12-4
CASSPRGTGGLTYEQYF,TGCGCCAGCAGCCCCCGGGGTACGGGGGGGCTAACCTACGAGCAGTACTTC,TRBD2,few,TRBJ2-7,TRBV4-1
CASSAGGLVRETQYF,TGCGCCAGCAGTGCAGGGGGCCTGGTACGAGAGACCCAGTACTTC,TRBD1,many,TRBJ2-5,TRBV10-1
CASSLGQPNTEAFF,TGTGCCAGCAGCTTAGGACAGCCGAACACTGAAGCTTTCTTT,-,many,TRBJ1-1,TRBV7-9
CASSEMTTQHF,TGTGCCAGCAGTGAAATGACGACCCAGCATTTT,-,-,TRBJ1-5,TRBV2
CATSDPPGQSSGNTIYF,TGTGCCACCAGTGATCCCCCTGGACAGTCCTCTGGAAACACCATATATTTT,-,-,TRBJ1-3,TRBV24-1
CASSVGLNSPLHF,TGTGCCAGCAGTGTGGGCCTGAATTCACCCCTCCACTTT,-,few,TRBJ1-6,TRBV25-1
CATSDLILPVVSTEAFF,TGTGCCACCAGTGATTTGATTCTACCGGTAGTAAGCACTGAAGCTTTCTTT,-,-,TRBJ1-1,TRBV24-1
CASRRLNTEAFF,TGTGCCAGTAGGCGATTGAACACTGAAGCTTTCTTT,-,-,TRBJ1-1,TRBV19
CSGRGSPNTEAFF,TGCAGCGGGCGAGGAAGCCCGAACACTGAAGCTTTCTTT,-,-,TRBJ1-1,TRBV29-1
CASSPQGESGYTF,TGCGCCAGCAGTCCACAGGGAGAGAGTGGCTACACCTTC,-,-,TRBJ1-2,TRBV5-1
CASSLTDDLSYEQYF,TGTGCCAGCAGCTTAACGGATGACCTCTCCTACGAGCAGTACTTC,-,-,TRBJ2-7,TRBV7-6
CASSFRGGAYEQYF,TGTGCCAGCAGTTTCCGGGGGGGAGCCTACGAGCAGTACTTC,TRBD2,-,TRBJ2-7,TRBV12-3/TRBV12-4
CSASKTVSSYEQYF,TGCAGTGCCTCTAAGACAGTAAGCTCCTACGAGCAGTACTTC,-,-,TRBJ2-7,TRBV20-1
CASSQDLGGGATDTQYF,TGCGCCAGCAGCCAAGACCTTGGCGGGGGGGCGACAGATACGCAGTATTTT,TRBD2,-,TRBJ2-3,TRBV4-3
CSARPGLAPQETQYF,TGCAGTGCTAGACCCGGACTAGCGCCACAAGAGACCCAGTACTTC,TRBD2,few,TRBJ2-5,TRBV20-1
CASSLGDRGSSPLHF,TGTGCCAGCAGCTTGGGGGACAGGGGTAGTTCACCCCTCCACTTT,TRBD1,-,TRBJ1-6,TRBV25-1
CASSYTRGADGYTF,TGTGCCAGCAGCTACACGAGGGGGGCGGATGGCTACACCTTC,-,-,TRBJ1-2,TRBV7-9
CASSANDGQGRGAGELFF,TGTGCCAGCAGCGCCAATGATGGACAGGGCCGTGGGGCCGGGGAGCTGTTTTTT,TRBD1,many,TRBJ2-2,TRBV11-2
CSPYGGTVRETQYF,TGCAGTCCTTATGGTGGGACGGTTAGGGAGACCCAGTACTTC,-,many,TRBJ2-5,TRBV20-1
CASRTLREAFF,TGTGCCAGTAGGACCTTGAGGGAAGCTTTCTTT,-,many,TRBJ1-1,TRBV19
CASSLRTQEIQYF,TGTGCCAGCAGCTTACGGACGCAAGAGATCCAGTACTTC,-,-,TRBJ2-5,TRBV7-2
CASSLGGLAKETQYF,TGTGCCAGCAGCTTAGGGGGACTTGCTAAGGAGACCCAGTACTTC,-,-,TRBJ2-5,TRBV7-6
CASRPGPQYATNEKLFF,TGTGCCAGCAGACCCGGGCCCCAATATGCAACTAATGAAAAACTGTTTTTT,-,-,TRBJ1-4,TRBV6-1
CASSYRDLGNSPLHF,TGTGCCAGCAGTTACCGGGACCTAGGGAATTCACCCCTCCACTTT,-,-,TRBJ1-6,TRBV6-5
CASSDYWGSEQFF,TGTGCCAGCAGTGACTATTGGGGGTCTGAGCAGTTCTTC,-,-,TRBJ2-1,TRBV6-4